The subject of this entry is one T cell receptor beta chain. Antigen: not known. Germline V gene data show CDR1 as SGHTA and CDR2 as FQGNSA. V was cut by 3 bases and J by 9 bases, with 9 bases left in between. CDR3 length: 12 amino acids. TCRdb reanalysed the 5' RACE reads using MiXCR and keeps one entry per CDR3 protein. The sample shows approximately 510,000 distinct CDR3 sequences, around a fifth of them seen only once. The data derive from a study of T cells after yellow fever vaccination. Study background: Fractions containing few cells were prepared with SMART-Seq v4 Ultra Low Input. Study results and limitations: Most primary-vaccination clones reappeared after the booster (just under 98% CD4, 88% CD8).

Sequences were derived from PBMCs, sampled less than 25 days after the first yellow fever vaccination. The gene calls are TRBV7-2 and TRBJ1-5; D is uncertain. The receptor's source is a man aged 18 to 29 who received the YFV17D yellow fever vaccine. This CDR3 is CASSFWGGPQHF. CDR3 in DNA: TGTGCCAGCAGCTTTTGGGGAGGGCCCCAGCATTTT.